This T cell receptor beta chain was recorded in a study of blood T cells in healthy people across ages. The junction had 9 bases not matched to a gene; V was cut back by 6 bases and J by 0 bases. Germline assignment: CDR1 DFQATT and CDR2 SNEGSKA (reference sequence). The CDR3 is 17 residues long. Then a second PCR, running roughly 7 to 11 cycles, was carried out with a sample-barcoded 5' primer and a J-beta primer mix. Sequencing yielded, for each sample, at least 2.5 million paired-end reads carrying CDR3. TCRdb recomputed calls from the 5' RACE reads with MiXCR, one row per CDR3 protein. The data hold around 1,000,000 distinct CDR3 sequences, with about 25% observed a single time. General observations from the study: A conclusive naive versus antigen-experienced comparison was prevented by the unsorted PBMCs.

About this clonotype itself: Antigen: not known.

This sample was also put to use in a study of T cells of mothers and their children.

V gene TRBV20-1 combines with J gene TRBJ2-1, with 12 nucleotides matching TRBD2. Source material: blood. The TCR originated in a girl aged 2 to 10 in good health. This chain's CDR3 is CSAVTTSGGSSYNEQFF. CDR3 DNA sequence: TGCAGTGCAGTAACCACTAGCGGGGGGAGCTCCTACAATGAGCAGTTCTTC.